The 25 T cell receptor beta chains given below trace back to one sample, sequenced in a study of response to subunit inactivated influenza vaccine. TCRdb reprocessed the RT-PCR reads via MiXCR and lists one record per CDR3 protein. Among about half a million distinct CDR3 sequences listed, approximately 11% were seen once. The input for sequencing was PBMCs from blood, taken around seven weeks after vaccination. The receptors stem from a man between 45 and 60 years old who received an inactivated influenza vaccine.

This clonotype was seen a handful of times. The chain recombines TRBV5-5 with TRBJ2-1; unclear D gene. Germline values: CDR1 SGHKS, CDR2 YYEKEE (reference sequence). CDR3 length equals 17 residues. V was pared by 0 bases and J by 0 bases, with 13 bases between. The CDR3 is CASSLAGTPSSYNEQFF. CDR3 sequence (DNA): TGTGCCAGCAGCTTGGCCGGTACACCGAGCTCCTACAATGAGCAGTTCTTC.

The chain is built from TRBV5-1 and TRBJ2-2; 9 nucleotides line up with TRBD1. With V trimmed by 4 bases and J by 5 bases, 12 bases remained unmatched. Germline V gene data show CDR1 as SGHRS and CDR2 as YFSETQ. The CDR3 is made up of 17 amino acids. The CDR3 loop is CASSPWPGQGQTGELFF. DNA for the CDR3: TGCGCCAGCAGCCCGTGGCCGGGACAGGGCCAAACCGGGGAGCTGTTTTTT.

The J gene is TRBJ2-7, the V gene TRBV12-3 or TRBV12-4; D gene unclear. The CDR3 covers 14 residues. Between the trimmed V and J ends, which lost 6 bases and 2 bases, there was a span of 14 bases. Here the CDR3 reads CASSQGLSAYEQYF. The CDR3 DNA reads TGTGCCAGCAGCCAAGGATTATCTGCCTACGAGCAGTACTTC.

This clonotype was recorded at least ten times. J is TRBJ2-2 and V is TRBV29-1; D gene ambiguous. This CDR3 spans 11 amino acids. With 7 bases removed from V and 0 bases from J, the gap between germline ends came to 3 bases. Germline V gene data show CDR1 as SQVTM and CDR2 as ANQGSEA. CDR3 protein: CSAANTGELFF. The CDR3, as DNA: TGCAGCGCAGCGAACACCGGGGAGCTGTTTTTT.

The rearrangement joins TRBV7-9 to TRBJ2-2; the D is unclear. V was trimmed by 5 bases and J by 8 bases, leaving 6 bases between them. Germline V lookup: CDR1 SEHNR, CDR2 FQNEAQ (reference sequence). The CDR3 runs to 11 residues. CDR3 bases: TGTGCCAGCAGCCCGCGAGGGGAGCTGTTTTTT. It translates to CASSPRGELFF.

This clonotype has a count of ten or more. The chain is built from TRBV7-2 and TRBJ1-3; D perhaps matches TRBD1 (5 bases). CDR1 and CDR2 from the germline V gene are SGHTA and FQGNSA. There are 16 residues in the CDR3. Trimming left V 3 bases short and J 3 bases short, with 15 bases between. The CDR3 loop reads CASSLTATSSGNTIYF. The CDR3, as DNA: TGTGCCAGCAGCTTGACAGCCACTTCGAGTGGAAACACCATATATTTT. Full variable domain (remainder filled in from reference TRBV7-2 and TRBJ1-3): GAGVSQSPSNKVTEKGKDVELRCDPISGHTALYWYRQSLGQGLEFLIYFQGNSAPDKSGLPSDRFSAERTGGSVSTLTIQRTQQEDSAVYLCASSLTATSSGNTIYFGEGSWLTVV.

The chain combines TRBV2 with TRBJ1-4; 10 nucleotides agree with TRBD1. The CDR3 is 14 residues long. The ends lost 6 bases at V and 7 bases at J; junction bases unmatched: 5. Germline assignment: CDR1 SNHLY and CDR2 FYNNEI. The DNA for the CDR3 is TGTGCCAGCAGCCCGGGACAGGGGTTTGAAAAACTGTTTTTT. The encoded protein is CASSPGQGFEKLFF.

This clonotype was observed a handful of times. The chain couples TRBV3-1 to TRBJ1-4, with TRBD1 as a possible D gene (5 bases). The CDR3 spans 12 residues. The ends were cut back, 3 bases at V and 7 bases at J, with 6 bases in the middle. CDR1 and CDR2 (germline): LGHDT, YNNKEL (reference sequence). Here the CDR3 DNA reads TGTGCCAGCAGCCAGACAGTTGAAAAACTGTTTTTT. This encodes CASSQTVEKLFF. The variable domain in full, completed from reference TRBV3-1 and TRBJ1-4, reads DTAVSQTPKYLVTQMGNDKSIKCEQNLGHDTMYWYKQDSKKFLKIMFSYNNKELIINETVPNRFSPKSPDKAHLNLHINSLELGDSAVYFCASSQTVEKLFFGSGTQLSVL.

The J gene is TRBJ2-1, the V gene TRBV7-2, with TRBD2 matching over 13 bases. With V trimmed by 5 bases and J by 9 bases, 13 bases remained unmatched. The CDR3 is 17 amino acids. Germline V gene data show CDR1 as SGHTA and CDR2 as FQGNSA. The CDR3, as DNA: TGTGCCAGCAGCCGATGGACTAGCGGGAGTTCTTCAATTGAGCAGTTCTTC. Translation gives CASSRWTSGSSSIEQFF.

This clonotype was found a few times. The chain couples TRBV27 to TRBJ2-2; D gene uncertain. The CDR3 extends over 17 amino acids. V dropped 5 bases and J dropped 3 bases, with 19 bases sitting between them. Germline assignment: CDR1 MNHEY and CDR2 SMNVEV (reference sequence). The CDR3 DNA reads TGTGCCAGCAGTGCTAACGGGTTCTATGGGGACACCGGGGAGCTGTTTTTT. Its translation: CASSANGFYGDTGELFF.

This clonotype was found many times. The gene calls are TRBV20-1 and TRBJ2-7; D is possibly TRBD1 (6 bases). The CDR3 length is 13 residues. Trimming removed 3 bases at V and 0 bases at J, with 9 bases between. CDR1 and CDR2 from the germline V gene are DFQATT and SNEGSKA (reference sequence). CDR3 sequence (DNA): TGCAGTGCTAGTACAGGGTTCTCCTACGAGCAGTACTTC. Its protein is CSASTGFSYEQYF.

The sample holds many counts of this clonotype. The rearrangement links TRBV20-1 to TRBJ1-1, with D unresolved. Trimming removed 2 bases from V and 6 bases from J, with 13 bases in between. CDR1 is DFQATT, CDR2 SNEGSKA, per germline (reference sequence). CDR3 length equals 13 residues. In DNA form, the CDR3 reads TGCAGTGCTAGATCCCCGGGTTACGCTGAAGCTTTCTTT. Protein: CSARSPGYAEAFF.

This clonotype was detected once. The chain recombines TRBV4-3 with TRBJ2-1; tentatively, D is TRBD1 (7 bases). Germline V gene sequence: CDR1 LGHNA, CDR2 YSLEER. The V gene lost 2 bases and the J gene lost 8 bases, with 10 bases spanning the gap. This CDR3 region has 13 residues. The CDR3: CASSQQGGDEQFF. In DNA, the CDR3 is TGCGCCAGCAGCCAACAGGGGGGTGATGAGCAGTTCTTC.

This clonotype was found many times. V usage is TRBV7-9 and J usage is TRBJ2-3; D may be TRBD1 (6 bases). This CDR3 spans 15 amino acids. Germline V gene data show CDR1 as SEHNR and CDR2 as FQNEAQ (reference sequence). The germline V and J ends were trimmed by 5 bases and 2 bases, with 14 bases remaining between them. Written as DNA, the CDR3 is TGTGCCAGCAGCCGTCTCGGACAGAACACAGATACGCAGTATTTT. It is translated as CASSRLGQNTDTQYF.

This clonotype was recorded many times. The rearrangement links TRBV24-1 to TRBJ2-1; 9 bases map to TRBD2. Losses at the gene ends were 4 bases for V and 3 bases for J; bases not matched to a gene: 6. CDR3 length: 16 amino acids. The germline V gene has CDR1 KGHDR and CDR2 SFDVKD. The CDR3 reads CATSDPSGRNYNEQFF. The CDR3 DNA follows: TGTGCCACCAGTGACCCAAGCGGGAGGAACTACAATGAGCAGTTCTTC.

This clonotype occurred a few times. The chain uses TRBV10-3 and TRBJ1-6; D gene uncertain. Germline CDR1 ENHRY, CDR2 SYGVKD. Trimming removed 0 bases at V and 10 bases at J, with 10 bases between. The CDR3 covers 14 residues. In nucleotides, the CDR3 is TGTGCCATCAGTGAGTCGCCCCCGGGATCACCCCTCCACTTT. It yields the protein CAISESPPGSPLHF.

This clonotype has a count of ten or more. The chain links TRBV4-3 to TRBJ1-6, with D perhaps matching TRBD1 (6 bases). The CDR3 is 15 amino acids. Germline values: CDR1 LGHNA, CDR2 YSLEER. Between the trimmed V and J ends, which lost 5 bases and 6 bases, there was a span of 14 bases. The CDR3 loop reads CASSLNRDINSPLHF. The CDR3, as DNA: TGCGCCAGCAGCTTAAACCGGGACATTAATTCACCCCTCCACTTT.

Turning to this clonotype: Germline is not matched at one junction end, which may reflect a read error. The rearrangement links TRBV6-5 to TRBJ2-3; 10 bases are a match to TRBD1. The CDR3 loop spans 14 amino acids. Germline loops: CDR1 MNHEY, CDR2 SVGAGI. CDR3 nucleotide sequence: TGTGCCAGCAGTAGTCGACAGGGGGCAGATACGCATTATTTT. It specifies CASSSRQGADTHYF.

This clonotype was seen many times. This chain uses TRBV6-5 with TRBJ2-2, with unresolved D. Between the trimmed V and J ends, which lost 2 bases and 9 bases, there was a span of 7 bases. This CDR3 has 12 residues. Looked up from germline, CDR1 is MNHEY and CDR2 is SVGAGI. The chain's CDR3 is CASSYDRRELFF. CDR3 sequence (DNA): TGTGCCAGCAGTTACGACCGGAGGGAGCTGTTTTTT.

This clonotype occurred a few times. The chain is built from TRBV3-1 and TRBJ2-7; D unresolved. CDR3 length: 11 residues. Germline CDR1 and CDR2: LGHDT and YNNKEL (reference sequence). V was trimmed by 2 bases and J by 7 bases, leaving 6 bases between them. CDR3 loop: CASSQHGEQYF. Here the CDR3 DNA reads TGTGCCAGCAGCCAACATGGAGAGCAGTACTTC.

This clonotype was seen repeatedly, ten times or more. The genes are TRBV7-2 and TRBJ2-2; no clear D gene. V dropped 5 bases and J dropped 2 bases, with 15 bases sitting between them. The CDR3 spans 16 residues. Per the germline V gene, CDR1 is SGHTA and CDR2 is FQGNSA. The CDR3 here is CASSPPSGRNTGELFF. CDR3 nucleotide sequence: TGTGCCAGCAGCCCGCCGTCCGGTCGCAACACCGGGGAGCTGTTTTTT.

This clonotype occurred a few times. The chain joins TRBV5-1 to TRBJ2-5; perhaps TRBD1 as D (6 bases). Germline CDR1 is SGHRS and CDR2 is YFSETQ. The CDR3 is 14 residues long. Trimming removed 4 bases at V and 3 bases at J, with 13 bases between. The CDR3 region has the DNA TGCGCCAGCAGCGGGGGACAAGGTAAAGAGACCCAGTACTTC. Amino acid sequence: CASSGGQGKETQYF.

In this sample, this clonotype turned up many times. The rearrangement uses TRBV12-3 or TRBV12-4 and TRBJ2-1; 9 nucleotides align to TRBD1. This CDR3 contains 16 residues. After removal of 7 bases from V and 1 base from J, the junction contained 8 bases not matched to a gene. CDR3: CASIPTGGNSYNEQFF. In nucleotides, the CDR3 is TGTGCCAGCATTCCGACAGGGGGTAATTCCTACAATGAGCAGTTCTTC.

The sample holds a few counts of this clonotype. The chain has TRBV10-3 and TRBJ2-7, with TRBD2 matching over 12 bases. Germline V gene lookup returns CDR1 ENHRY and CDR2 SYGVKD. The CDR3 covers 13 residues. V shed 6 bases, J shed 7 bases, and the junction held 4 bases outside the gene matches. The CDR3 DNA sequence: TGTGCCATCAGGGCGACTAGCGGGAGTGAGCAGTACTTC. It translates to CAIRATSGSEQYF.

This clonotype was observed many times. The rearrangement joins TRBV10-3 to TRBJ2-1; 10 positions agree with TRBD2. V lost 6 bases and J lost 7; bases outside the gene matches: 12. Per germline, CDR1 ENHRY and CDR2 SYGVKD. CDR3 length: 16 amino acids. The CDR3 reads CAIRSPASGSGNEQFF. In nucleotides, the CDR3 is TGTGCCATCAGATCCCCGGCTAGCGGGAGTGGGAATGAGCAGTTCTTC.